The rows below give T cell receptor beta chains drawn from one sample of a study of identical twins. Via MiXCR, TCRdb re-called the 5' RACE reads, giving one row per CDR3 protein. Of fewer than 250,000 distinct CDR3 sequences in the sample, about a tenth are singletons; the top ten hold roughly 5%. Sequenced: memory (CD45RO+) T cells sorted from blood. These receptors originate from a woman aged 18-30 years in good health. The CDR3 runs from the conserved cysteine through the conserved F or W.

v_call | cdr3_aa
TRBV27 | CASRFWYGQPNEQFF
TRBV18 | CASSPAGLSGYTF
TRBV7-9 | CASSADQQGKGTEAFF
TRBV30 | CAWSREYNEQFF
TRBV5-5 | CASSLAGTPTYEQYF
TRBV12-3/TRBV12-4 | CASRLRTGGNTGELFF
TRBV12-3/TRBV12-4 | CASSLTGNEQYF
TRBV12-3/TRBV12-4 | CASSLFREGRKYF
TRBV5-5 | CASSPASGSYNEQFF
TRBV5-1 | CASKGFTDTQYF
TRBV7-9 | CASSLAAGEGNTIYF
TRBV10-3 | CAISGFGGRDGYTF
TRBV6-1 | CASSAWGGPNQPQHF
TRBV7-3 | CASSLMSRSGGSTDTQYF
TRBV20-1 | CSARLSGGAGETQYF
TRBV5-6 | CASSLDGTGSYSPLHF
TRBV2 | CASRPPGQTYGYTF
TRBV7-6 | CASSSGGAGHRNTNSYEQYF
TRBV20-1 | CSARTMLLAGAEQYF
TRBV6-5 | CASSYSIAGGHGELFF
TRBV5-1 | CASSLVVGPSSGANVLTF
TRBV7-8 | CASSYQGNEKLFF
TRBV7-8 | CASSLASTSLNTGELFF
TRBV5-5 | CASSLFDASSGNTIYF
TRBV5-5 | CASSLDGRPAYNEQFF
TRBV5-1 | CASRGPRGNEQFF
TRBV19 | CASSVSNRRPNTEAFF
TRBV5-5 | CASSLNLADYNEQFF
TRBV3-1 | CASRTGTGSYEQYF
TRBV20-1 | CSAKGDSYEQYF
TRBV6-5 | CASSYSKGRDIEQYF
TRBV7-8 | CASSLDQGARDTQYF
TRBV6-5 | CASSYPRSGANVLTF
TRBV13 | CASSVLSSGGSEQYF
TRBV20-1 | CSARGETGVSYEQYF
TRBV7-2 | CASSALYEQYF
TRBV5-6 | CASRKSGGPRNEQFF
TRBV18 | CASSPPASYEQFF
TRBV27 | CASSLRLGNTEAFF
TRBV25-1 | CASSLDRKSPYEQYF
TRBV3-1 | CASSRSSGATYEQYF
TRBV7-2 | CASTRTGEDEQYF
TRBV10-1 | CASSESRGGRGEQFF
TRBV12-5 | CASVLYSNQPQHF
TRBV6-2/TRBV6-3 | CATSRDFLTYGYTF